The 13 T cell receptor beta chains in this list originate from one sample, sequenced in a study of cytomegalovirus exposure and HLA in healthy donors. Primers: 60 Vbeta forward and 13 Jbeta reverse. Profiled with immunoSEQ multiplex PCR; TCRdb holds only in-frame clones, not every one. The sample has some 150,000 clones, about 79% seen once. Material: PBMCs. The receptors come from a female donor in good health and CMV-seronegative.

This clone has just a few counts. The chain employs TRBV19 and TRBJ2-5; 7 nucleotides agree with TRBD2. CDR1 is LNHDA and CDR2 is SQIVND in the germline V gene (reference sequence). The CDR3 consists of 15 residues. J lost 5 bases, V lost 1 base, and 7 bases had no gene match. This CDR3 reads CASSIGLAAWETQYF. As DNA, the CDR3 is TGTGCCAGTAGTATAGGTCTAGCGGCTTGGGAGACCCAGTACTTC.

The CDR3 loop reads CASSLGQGLSREQYF. For the CDR3, the DNA is TGTGCCAGCAGCTTAGGACAGGGACTCTCTAGAGAGCAGTACTTC. This chain joins TRBV7-2 and TRBJ2-7; maybe TRBD1 (7 bases). The germline CDR1 and CDR2 sequences are SGHTA and FQGNSA. Trimming stripped 1 base from V and 7 bases from J, with 17 bases between. The CDR3 contains 15 residues.

The rearrangement uses TRBV6-1 and TRBJ2-4; 8 nucleotides agree with TRBD1. Germline CDR1 and CDR2: MNHNS and SASEGT. The CDR3 is 16 residues long. With V trimmed by 4 bases and J by 0 bases, 5 bases remained unmatched. The CDR3: CASSGQGALAKNIQYF. The CDR3 coding sequence is TGTGCCAGCAGTGGGCAGGGGGCCCTAGCCAAAAACATTCAGTACTTC.

In the case of this clone: The junction departs from germline at one end; a sequencing error may be responsible. The CDR3 loop is CASSLAADRIF. The CDR3 coding sequence is TGTGCCAGCAGCTTAGCCGCGGACAGAATATTT. J is TRBJ1-1 and V is TRBV11-2; D may be TRBD1 (6 bases). The germline V gene has CDR1 SGHAT and CDR2 FQNNGV. The CDR3 consists of 11 residues.

V usage is TRBV14 and J usage is TRBJ2-5; D call uncertain. The CDR3 runs to 15 residues. Germline V gene lookup returns CDR1 SGHDN and CDR2 FVKESK. V was pared by 0 bases and J by 5 bases, with 13 bases between. CDR3 DNA sequence: TGTGCCAGCAGCCAAGACCCCGGGTTAGAGGAGACCCAGTACTTC. It yields the protein CASSQDPGLEETQYF.

This clone turned up a few times. The chain uses TRBV6-5 and TRBJ2-1, with D maybe TRBD1 (5 bases). With 0 bases removed from V and 15 bases from J, the gap between germline ends came to 15 bases. The germline CDR1 and CDR2 sequences are MNHEY and SVGAGI. This CDR3 has 13 amino acids. The CDR3 sequence is CASSYSASQGAFF. The CDR3 DNA reads as TGTGCCAGCAGTTACTCCGCCTCGCAGGGCGCGTTCTTC.

V gene TRBV28 combines with J gene TRBJ2-1; the match to TRBD2 covers 13 bases. CDR3 length: 15 residues. Trimming removed 6 bases from V and 6 bases from J; junction bases left unmatched: 5. Germline V gene sequence: CDR1 MDHEN, CDR2 SYDVKM. DNA of the CDR3: TGTGCCAGCAGCTCTCGGACTAGCGGGAGCAATGAGCAGTTCTTC. This gives the protein CASSSRTSGSNEQFF.

The chain has TRBV5-1 and TRBJ2-5, with 7 positions matching TRBD1. V was pared by 4 bases and J by 1 base, with 4 bases of the junction left unmatched. This CDR3 region has 14 residues. Germline CDR1 reads SGHRS; CDR2 reads YFSETQ. The chain's CDR3 is CASSERDSQETQYF. CDR3 DNA: TGCGCCAGCAGCGAGAGGGACAGCCAAGAGACCCAGTACTTC.

This clone was recorded only once. The chain recombines TRBV28 with TRBJ1-2; TRBD1 agrees at 7 bases. The CDR3 has 14 amino acids. The germline V gene encodes CDR1 MDHEN and CDR2 SYDVKM. The V segment lost 4 bases and the J segment 4 bases; nucleotides outside the gene matches: 6. The CDR3 DNA sequence: TGTGCCAGCAGTTACCAGGGGGTTTTCTATGGCTACACCTTC. This codes for CASSYQGVFYGYTF.

The gene calls are TRBV6-5 and TRBJ2-5; TRBD2 might be the D (6 bases). The germline gives CDR1 MNHEY, CDR2 SVGAGI. The CDR3 sequence is 14 residues long. V was pared by 6 bases and J by 5 bases, with 16 bases between. CDR3 protein: CASRSGDPHETQYF. The DNA for the CDR3 is TGTGCCAGCAGGTCGGGGGACCCCCATGAGACCCAGTACTTC.

The chain recombines TRBV2 with TRBJ2-1, with a tentative D call TRBD2 (5 bases). The CDR3 extends over 14 amino acids. Germline loops: CDR1 SNHLY, CDR2 FYNNEI. Trimming cost V 5 bases and J 11 bases, with 19 bases left between them. CDR3 nucleotide sequence: TGTGCCAGCAGTACCGGGGTAGGGAGCCTCCAGCAGTTCTTC. Residues: CASSTGVGSLQQFF.

This clone has just a few counts. The chain carries TRBV7-2 and TRBJ1-3, with D maybe TRBD1 (5 bases). Germline V gene sequence: CDR1 SGHTA, CDR2 FQGNSA. This CDR3 spans 14 amino acids. The V gene lost 5 bases and the J gene lost 0 bases, with 8 bases spanning the gap. The CDR3 DNA reads as TGTGCCAGCAGCATTCAGGGCTCTGGAAACACCATATATTTT. It encodes CASSIQGSGNTIYF.

The chain combines TRBV6-6 with TRBJ1-1, with TRBD1 matching over 8 bases. The V segment lost 6 bases and the J segment 5 bases; nucleotides outside the gene matches: 8. CDR3 length: 14 amino acids. From germline, CDR1 is MNHNY and CDR2 SVGAGI (reference sequence). Here the CDR3 reads CASRRSGGITEAFF. CDR3 coding DNA: TGTGCCAGCAGAAGATCAGGGGGCATTACTGAAGCTTTCTTT.